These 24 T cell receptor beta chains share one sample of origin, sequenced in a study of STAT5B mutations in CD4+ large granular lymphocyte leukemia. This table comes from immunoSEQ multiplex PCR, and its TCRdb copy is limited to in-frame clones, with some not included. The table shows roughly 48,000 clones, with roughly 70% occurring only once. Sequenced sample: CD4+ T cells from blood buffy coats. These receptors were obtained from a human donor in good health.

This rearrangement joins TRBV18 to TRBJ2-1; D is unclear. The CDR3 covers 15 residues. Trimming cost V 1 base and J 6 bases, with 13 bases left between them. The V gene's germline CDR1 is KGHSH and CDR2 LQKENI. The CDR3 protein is CASSPQPPETNEQFF. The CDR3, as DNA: TGTGCCAGCTCACCACAACCCCCCGAAACCAATGAGCAGTTCTTC.

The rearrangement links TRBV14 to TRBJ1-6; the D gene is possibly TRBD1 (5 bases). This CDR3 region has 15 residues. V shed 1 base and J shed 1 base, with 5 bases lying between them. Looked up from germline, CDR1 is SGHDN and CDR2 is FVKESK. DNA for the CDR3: TGTGCCAGCAGCCAAGGGACATCCTATAATTCACCCCTCCACTTT. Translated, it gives CASSQGTSYNSPLHF.

Here the CDR3 reads CASSPSDRLDNIQYF. The CDR3 DNA sequence: TGCGCCAGCAGCCCAAGTGACAGGTTGGACAACATTCAGTACTTC. The gene calls are TRBV5-1 and TRBJ2-4; D is possibly TRBD1 (6 bases). The CDR3 totals 15 residues. Germline-derived CDR1 and CDR2 are SGHRS and YFSETQ. Trimming cost V 4 bases and J 7 bases, with 18 bases left between them. Drawing the rest from reference TRBV5-1 and TRBJ2-4, the complete variable domain is KAGVTQTPRYLIKTRGQQVTLSCSPISGHRSVSWYQQTPGQGLQFLFEYFSETQRNKGNFPGRFSGRQFSNSRSEMNVSTLELGDSALYLCASSPSDRLDNIQYFGAGTRLSVL.

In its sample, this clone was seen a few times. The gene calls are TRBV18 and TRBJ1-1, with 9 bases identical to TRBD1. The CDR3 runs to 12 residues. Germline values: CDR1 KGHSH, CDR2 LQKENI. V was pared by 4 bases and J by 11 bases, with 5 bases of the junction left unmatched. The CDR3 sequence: CASSRGQGEAFF. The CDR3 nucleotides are TGTGCCAGCTCACGGGGACAGGGAGAGGCTTTCTTT.

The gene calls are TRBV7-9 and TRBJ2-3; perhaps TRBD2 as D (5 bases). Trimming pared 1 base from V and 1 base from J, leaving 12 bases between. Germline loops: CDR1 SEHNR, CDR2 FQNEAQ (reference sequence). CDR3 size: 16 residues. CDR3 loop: CASSLGASGGTDTQYF. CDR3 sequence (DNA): TGTGCCAGCAGCTTAGGCGCCTCCGGGGGCACAGATACGCAGTATTTT.

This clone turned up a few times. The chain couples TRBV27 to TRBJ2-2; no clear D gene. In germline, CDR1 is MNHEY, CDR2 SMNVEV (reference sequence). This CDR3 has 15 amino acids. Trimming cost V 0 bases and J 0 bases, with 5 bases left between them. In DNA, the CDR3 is TGTGCCAGCAGTTTATCTTACGCGAACACCGGGGAGCTGTTTTTT. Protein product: CASSLSYANTGELFF.

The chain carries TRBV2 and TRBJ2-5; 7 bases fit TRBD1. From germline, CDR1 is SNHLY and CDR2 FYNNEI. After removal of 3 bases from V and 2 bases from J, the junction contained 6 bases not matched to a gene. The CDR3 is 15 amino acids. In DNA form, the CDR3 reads TGTGCCAGCAGTGAGGCAGGGGGAGAACAAGAGACCCAGTACTTC. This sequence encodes CASSEAGGEQETQYF.

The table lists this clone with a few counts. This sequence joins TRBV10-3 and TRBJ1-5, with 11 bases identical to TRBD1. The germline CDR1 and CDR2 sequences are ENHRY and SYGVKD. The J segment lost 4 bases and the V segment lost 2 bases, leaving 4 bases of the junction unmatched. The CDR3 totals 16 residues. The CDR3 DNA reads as TGTGCCATCAGTGAGGAAGGACAGGGGGCAAATCAGCCCCAGCATTTT. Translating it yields CAISEEGQGANQPQHF.

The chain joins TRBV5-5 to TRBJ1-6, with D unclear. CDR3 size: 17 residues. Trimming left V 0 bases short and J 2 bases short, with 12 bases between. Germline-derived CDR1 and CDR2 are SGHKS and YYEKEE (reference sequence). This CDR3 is CASSLVFREAYNSPLHF. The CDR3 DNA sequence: TGTGCCAGCAGCTTGGTCTTCCGGGAGGCCTATAATTCACCCCTCCACTTT. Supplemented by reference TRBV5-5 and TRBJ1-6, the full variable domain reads DAGVTQSPTHLIKTRGQQVTLRCSPISGHKSVSWYQQVLGQGPQFIFQYYEKEERGRGNFPDRFSARQFPNYSSELNVNALLLGDSALYLCASSLVFREAYNSPLHFGNGTRLTVT.

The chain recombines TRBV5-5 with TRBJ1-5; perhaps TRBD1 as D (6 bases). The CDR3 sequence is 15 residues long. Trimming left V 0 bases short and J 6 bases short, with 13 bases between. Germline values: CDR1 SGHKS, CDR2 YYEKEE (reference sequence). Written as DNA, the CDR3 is TGTGCCAGCAGCTTGGCCGGGGGGGCGGGTCAGCCCCAGCATTTT. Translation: CASSLAGGAGQPQHF. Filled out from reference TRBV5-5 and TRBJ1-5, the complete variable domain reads DAGVTQSPTHLIKTRGQQVTLRCSPISGHKSVSWYQQVLGQGPQFIFQYYEKEERGRGNFPDRFSARQFPNYSSELNVNALLLGDSALYLCASSLAGGAGQPQHFGDGTRLSIL.

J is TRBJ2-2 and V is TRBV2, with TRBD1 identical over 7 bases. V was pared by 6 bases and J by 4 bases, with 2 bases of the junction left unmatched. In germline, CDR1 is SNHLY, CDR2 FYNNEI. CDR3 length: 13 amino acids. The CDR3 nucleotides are TGTGCCAGCAGGGGACAGTTCACCGGGGAGCTGTTTTTT. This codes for CASRGQFTGELFF. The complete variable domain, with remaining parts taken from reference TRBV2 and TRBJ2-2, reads EPEVTQTPSHQVTQMGQEVILRCVPISNHLYFYWYRQILGQKVEFLVSFYNNEISEKSEIFDDQFSVERPDGSNFTLKIRSTKLEDSAMYFCASRGQFTGELFFGEGSRLTVL.

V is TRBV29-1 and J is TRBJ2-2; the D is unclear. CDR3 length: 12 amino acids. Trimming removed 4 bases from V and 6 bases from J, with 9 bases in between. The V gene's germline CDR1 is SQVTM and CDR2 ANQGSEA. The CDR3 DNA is TGCAGCGTTGGTGAGAGTCCCGGGGAGCTGTTTTTT. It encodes CSVGESPGELFF.

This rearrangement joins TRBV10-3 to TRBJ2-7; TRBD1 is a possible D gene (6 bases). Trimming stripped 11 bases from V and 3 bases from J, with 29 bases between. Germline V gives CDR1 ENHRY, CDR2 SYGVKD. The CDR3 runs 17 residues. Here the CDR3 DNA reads TGTGCCCACTCAAGCGGCACAGGGATTCTTGGAAACTACGAGCAGTACTTC. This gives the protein CAHSSGTGILGNYEQYF.

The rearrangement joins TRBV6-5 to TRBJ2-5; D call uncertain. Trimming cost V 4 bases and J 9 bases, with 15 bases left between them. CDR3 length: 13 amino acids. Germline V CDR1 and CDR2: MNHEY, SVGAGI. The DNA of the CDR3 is TGTGCCAGCAGTTCCGGTGGACCGGCGGCCCAGTACTTC. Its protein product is CASSSGGPAAQYF.

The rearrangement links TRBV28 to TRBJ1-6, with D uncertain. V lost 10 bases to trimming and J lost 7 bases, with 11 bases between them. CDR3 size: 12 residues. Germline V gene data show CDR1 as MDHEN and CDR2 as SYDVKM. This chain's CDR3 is CATLQRNSPLHF. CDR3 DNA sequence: TGTGCCACACTACAGAGAAATTCACCCCTCCACTTT.

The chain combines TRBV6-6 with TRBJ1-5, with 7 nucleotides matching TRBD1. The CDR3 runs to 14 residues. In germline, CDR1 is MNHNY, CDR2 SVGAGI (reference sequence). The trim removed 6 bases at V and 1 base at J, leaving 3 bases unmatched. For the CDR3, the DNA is TGTGCCAGCAGCCAGACAGGGAGCAATCAGCCCCAGCATTTT. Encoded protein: CASSQTGSNQPQHF.

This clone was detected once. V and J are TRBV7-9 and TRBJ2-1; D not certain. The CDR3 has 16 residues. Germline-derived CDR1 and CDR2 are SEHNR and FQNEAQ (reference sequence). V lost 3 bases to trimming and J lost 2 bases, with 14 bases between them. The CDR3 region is CASSLKAEGAYNEQFF. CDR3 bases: TGTGCCAGCAGCTTGAAGGCAGAAGGTGCCTACAATGAGCAGTTCTTC.

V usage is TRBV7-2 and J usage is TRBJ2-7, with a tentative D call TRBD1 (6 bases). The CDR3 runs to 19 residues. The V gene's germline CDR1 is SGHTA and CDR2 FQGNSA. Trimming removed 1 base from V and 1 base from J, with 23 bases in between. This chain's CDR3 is CASSLEVGIPGDKSYEQYF. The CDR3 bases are TGTGCCAGCAGCTTAGAAGTGGGCATCCCCGGGGACAAATCCTACGAGCAGTACTTC.

CDR3 coding DNA: TGTGCCAGCGCCGGCCCGGCCACTGAAGCTTTCTTT. This sequence encodes CASAGPATEAFF. This chain links TRBV27 with TRBJ1-1; D call uncertain. The CDR3 covers 12 residues. V was pared by 8 bases and J by 4 bases, with 11 bases between. Germline loops: CDR1 MNHEY, CDR2 SMNVEV (reference sequence).

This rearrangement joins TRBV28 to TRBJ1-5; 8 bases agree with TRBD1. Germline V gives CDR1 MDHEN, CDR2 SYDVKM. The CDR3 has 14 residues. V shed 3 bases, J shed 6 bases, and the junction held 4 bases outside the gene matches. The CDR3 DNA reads TGTGCCAGCAGTTTCGGACAGGGCGTTCAGCCCCAGCATTTT. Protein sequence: CASSFGQGVQPQHF.

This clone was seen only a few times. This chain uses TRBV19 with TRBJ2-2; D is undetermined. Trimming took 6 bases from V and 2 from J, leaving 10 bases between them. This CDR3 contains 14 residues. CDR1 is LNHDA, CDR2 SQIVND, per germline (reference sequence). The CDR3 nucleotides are TGTGCCAGTAGGGTCACAGATAACACCGGGGAGCTGTTTTTT. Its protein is CASRVTDNTGELFF.

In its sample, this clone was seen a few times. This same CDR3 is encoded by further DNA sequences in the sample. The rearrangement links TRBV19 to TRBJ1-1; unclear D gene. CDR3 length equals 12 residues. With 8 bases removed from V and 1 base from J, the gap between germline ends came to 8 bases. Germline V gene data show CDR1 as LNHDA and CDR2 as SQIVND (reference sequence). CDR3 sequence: CASGRTNTEAFF. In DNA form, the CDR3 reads TGTGCCAGTGGACGGACGAACACTGAAGCTTTCTTT.

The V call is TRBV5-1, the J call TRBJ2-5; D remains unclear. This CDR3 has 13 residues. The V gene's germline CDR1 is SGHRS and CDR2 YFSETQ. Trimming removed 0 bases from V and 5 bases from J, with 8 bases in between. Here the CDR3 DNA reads TGCGCCAGCAGCTTGGCCAGGCGGGAGACCCAGTACTTC. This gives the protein CASSLARRETQYF.

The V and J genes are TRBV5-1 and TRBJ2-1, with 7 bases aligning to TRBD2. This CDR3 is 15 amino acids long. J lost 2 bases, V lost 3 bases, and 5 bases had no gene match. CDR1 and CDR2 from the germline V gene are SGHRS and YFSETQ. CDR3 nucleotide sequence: TGCGCCAGCAGCTCTGGGGGGGTTACCTACAATGAGCAGTTCTTC. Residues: CASSSGGVTYNEQFF.